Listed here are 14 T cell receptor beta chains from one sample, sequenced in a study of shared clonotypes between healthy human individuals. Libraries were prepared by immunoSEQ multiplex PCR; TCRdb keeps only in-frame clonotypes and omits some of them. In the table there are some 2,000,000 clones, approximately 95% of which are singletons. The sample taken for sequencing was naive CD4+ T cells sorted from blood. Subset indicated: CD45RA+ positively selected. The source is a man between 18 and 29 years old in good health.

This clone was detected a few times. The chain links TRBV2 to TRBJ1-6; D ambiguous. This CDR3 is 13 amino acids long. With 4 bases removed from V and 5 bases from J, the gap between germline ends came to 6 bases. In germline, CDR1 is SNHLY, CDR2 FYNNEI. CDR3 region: CASSVTDNSPLHF. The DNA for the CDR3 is TGTGCCAGCAGTGTAACCGATAATTCACCCCTCCACTTT.

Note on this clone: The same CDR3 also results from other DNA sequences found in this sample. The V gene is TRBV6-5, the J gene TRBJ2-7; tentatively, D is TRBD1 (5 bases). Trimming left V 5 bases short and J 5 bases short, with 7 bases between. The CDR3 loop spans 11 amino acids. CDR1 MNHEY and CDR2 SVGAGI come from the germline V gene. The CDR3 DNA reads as TGTGCCAGCAGTAGGGGCCACGAGCAGTACTTC. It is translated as CASSRGHEQYF.

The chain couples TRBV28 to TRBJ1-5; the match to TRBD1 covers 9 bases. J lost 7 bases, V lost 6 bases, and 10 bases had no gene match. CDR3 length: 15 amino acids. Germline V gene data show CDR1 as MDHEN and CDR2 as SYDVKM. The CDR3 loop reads CASRPGQGFGQPQHF. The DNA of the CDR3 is TGTGCCAGCAGGCCGGGACAGGGATTCGGGCAGCCCCAGCATTTT.

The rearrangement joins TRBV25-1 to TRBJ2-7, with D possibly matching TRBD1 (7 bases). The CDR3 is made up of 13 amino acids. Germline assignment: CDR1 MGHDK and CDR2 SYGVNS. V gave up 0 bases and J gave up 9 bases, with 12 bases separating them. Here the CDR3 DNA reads TGTGCCAGCAGTGAATACGGGGGACAGCCGCAGTACTTC. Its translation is CASSEYGGQPQYF.

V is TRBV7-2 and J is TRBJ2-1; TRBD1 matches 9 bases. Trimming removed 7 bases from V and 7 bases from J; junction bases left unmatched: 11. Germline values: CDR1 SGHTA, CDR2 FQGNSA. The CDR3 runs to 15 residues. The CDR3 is CASNHGDRANNEQFF. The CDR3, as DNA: TGTGCCAGCAACCACGGGGACAGGGCTAATAATGAGCAGTTCTTC.

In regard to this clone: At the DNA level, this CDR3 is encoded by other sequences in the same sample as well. The CDR3 DNA sequence: TGTGCCAGCATCAGGGGCTGGTACAATGAGCAGTTCTTC. This gives the protein CASIRGWYNEQFF. The chain carries TRBV6-6 and TRBJ2-1; maybe TRBD1 (6 bases). Trimming removed 7 bases from V and 4 bases from J, with 11 bases in between. This CDR3 comprises 13 residues. Germline CDR1 reads MNHNY; CDR2 reads SVGAGI (reference sequence).

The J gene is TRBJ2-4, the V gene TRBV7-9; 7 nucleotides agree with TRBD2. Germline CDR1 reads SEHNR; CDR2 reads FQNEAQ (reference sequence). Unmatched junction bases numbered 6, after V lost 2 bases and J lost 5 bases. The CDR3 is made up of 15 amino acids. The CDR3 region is CASSLPTSAQNIQYF. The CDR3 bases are TGTGCCAGCAGCTTACCCACTAGCGCCCAAAACATTCAGTACTTC.

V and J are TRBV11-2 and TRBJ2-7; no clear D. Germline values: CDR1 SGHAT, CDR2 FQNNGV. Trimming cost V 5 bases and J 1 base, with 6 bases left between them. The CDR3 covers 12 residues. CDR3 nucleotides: TGTGCCAGCAGCCCCCAGTCCTACGAGCAGTACTTC. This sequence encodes CASSPQSYEQYF.

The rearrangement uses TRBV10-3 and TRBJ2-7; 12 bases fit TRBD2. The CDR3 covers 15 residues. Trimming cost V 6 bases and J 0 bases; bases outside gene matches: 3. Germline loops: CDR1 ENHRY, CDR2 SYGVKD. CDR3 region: CAIRSSGRDSYEQYF. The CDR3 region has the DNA TGTGCCATCAGGTCTAGCGGGAGGGACTCCTACGAGCAGTACTTC.

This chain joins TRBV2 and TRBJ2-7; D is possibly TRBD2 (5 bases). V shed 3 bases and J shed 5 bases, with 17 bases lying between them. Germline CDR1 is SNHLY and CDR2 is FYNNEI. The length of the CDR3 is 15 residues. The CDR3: CASSENGSPGDEQYF. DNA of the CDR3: TGTGCCAGCAGTGAGAATGGGTCCCCCGGGGACGAGCAGTACTTC.

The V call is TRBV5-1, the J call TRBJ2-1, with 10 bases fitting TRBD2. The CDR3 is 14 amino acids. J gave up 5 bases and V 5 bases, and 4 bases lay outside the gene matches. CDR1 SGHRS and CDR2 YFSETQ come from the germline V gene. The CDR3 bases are TGCGCCAGCAGAAGGACTAGCGGCAACAATGAGCAGTTCTTC. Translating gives CASRRTSGNNEQFF.

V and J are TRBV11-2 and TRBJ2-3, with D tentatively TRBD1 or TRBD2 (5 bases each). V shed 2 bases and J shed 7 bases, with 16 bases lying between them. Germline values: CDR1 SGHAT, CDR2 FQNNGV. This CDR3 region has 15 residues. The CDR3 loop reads CASSLRGGAINTQYF. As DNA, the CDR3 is TGTGCCAGCAGCTTACGTGGGGGAGCAATAAATACGCAGTATTTT.

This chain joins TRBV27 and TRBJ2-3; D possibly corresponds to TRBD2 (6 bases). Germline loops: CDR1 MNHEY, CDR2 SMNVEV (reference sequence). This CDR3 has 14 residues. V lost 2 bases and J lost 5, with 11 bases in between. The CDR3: CASSLKGRGDTQYF. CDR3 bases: TGTGCCAGCAGTTTAAAGGGGCGGGGAGATACGCAGTATTTT.

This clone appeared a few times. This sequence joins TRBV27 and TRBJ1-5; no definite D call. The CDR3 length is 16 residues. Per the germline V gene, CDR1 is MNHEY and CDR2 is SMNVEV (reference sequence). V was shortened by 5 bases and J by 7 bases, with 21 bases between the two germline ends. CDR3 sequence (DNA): TGTGCCAGCAGTAACGACCGCTGGGCACGGGAACAGCCCCAGCATTTT. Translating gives CASSNDRWAREQPQHF.